Included here is one T cell receptor beta chain sequence, with context. This clone was recorded once. This clone's antigen is unknown. No qualities accompany the bases; no much larger clone lies one base away. These data originate in a study of blood T cell repertoires in COVID-19 (dated by TCRdb to 2018 to 2021). In the study overall: The collaborator samples originated in the United States, Italy and Spain and spanned the acute and convalescent phases of COVID-19. The dataset comprised deeply sampled blood TCRbeta repertoires from subjects exposed to, actively infected with, or recovered from COVID-19. The repertoires were released in a freely available public database meant as a resource for research on the immune response to SARS-CoV-2. The material from the prospective study consisted of cDNA or gDNA derived from T cells, B-cell-depleted T cells, or PBMCs. Where available, HLA class I and class II types were obtained from metadata supplied by the sample provider rather than from assay-based typing. Samples were obtained from the ongoing ImmuneRACE study (first 160 participants) and from some 1,300 subjects provided by 6 global collaborators. Nearly every sample came with metadata listing a de-identified subject ID, COVID-19 status, age in years and sex.

The collaborating institutions used their own protocols to collect whole blood in K2EDTA tubes. For TCRbeta analysis, collaborators shipped samples as frozen whole blood, isolated PBMCs, or DNA extracted from either of those sample types. TCRbeta CDR3 regions were amplified from genomic DNA using the immunoSEQ Assay, a bias-controlled multiplex PCR. Under the source paper's analysis protocol: The number of nucleated cells in each sample was estimated from the amplification of reference gene primers within the assay. To quantify the absolute abundance of each unique TCRbeta CDR3 rearrangement, sequence reads were collapsed and filtered. Productive Simpson clonality was computed per sample as the square root of Simpson's diversity index over productive rearrangements. TCRdb provides this immuneACCESS table in a form limited to in-frame rearrangements. Some clones are lacking; in checked studies, under half of them reflect an unresolved V gene, and why the rest are absent is not known. Clone size and the V and J calls come from that table; the DNA yielded D and trimming. The sample data list under 60,000 clones, and less than 85% of these were observed just once. Approximately 5% of the sample rests with the top ten.

General conclusions and limits of the study: Clinical and demographic metadata were provided uncurated, with the amount varying by source and participant.

From a lookup of the germline V gene (reference sequence), CDR1 and CDR2 are LGHDT and YNNKEL. Counted from cysteine to phenylalanine, this CDR3 has 16 amino acids. Only the CDR3 DNA is retained, 48 bases long and in frame from the first base. Trimming leaves V shorter by 3 bases and J shorter by 4 bases, with the junction holding 8 bases beyond the gene matches. Sequenced sample: peripheral blood. The sequence links TRBV3-1 (or the pseudogene TRBV3-2) to TRBJ2-2, with TRBD2 matching 7 junction bases. This clonotype was sampled from a human donor in a cohort sampled during active COVID-19. The CDR3 in this case is CASSQGLSGGTGELFF. At the DNA level, the sequence is TGTGCCAGCAGCCAGGGTCTGTCGGGGGGCACCGGGGAGCTGTTTTTT.